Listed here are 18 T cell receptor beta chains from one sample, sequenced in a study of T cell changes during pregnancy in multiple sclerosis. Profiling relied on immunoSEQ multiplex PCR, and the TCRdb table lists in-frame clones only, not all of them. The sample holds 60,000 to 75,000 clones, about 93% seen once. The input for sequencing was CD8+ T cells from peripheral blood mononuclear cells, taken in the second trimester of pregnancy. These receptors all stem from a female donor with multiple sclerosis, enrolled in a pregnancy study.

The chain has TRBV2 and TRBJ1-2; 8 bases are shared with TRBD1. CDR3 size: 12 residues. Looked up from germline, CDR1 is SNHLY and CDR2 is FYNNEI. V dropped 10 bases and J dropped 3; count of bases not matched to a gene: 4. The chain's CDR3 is CATQTGDYGYTF. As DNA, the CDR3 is TGTGCCACCCAGACAGGGGACTATGGCTACACCTTC. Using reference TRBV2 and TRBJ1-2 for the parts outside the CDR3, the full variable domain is EPEVTQTPSHQVTQMGQEVILRCVPISNHLYFYWYRQILGQKVEFLVSFYNNEISEKSEIFDDQFSVERPDGSNFTLKIRSTKLEDSAMYFCATQTGDYGYTFGSGTRLTVV.

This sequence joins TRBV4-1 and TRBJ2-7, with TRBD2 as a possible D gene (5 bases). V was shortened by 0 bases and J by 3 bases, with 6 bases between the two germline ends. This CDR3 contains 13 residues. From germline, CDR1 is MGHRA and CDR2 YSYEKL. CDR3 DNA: TGCGCCAGCAGCCAAGATCGGGGCTACGAGCAGTACTTC. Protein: CASSQDRGYEQYF.

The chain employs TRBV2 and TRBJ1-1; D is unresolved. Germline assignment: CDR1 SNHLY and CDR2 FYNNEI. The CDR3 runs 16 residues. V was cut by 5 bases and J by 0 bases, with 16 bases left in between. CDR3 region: CASSYQDPGMNTEAFF. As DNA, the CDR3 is TGTGCCAGCAGTTATCAGGATCCGGGGATGAACACTGAAGCTTTCTTT.

Here the CDR3 DNA reads TGCGCCAGCAGCACCCTCCTGGCTAGCGGGAGGGCCGGTGTAGCAGATACGCAGTATTTT. It is translated as CASSTLLASGRAGVADTQYF. This chain joins TRBV5-1 and TRBJ2-3; the match to TRBD2 covers 12 bases. The CDR3 extends over 20 amino acids. V shed 4 bases, J shed 4 bases, and the junction held 19 bases outside the gene matches. Germline V gene sequence: CDR1 SGHRS, CDR2 YFSETQ.

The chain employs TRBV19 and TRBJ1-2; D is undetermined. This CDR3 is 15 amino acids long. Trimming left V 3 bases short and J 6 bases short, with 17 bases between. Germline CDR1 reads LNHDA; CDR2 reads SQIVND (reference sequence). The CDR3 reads CASSITMRQVDGYTF. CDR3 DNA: TGTGCCAGTAGTATCACCATGCGGCAAGTCGATGGCTACACCTTC.

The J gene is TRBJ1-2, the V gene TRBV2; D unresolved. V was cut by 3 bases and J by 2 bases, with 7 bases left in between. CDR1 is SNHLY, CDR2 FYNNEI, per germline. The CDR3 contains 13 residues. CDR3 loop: CASSDYVNYGYTF. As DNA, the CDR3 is TGTGCCAGCAGTGACTACGTCAACTATGGCTACACCTTC.

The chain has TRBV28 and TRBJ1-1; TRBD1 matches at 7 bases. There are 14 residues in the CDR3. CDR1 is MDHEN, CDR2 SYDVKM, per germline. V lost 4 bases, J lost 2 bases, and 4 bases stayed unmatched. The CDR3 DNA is TGTGCCAGCAGTTGGCGAGGGGGCAACACTGAAGCTTTCTTT. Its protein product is CASSWRGGNTEAFF.

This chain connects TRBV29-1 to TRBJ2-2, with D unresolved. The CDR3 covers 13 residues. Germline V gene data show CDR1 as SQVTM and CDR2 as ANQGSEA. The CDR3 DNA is TGCACCCTGAGAGATCCTAACACCGGGGAGCTGTTTTTT. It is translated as CTLRDPNTGELFF.

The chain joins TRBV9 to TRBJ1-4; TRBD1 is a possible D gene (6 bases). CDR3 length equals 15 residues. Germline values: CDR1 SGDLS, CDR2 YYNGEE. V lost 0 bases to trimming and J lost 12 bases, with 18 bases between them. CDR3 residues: CASSVAPQDSSELFF. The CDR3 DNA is TGTGCCAGCAGCGTAGCCCCCCAGGACAGTTCAGAACTGTTTTTT.

The CDR3 sequence is CASSSTGSHQPQHF. The CDR3 DNA reads as TGTGCCAGCAGTTCCACAGGGAGTCATCAGCCCCAGCATTTT. This sequence joins TRBV6-1 and TRBJ1-5; D may be TRBD1 (6 bases). V shed 5 bases and J shed 5 bases, with 13 bases lying between them. The CDR3 runs to 14 residues. Per germline, CDR1 MNHNS and CDR2 SASEGT.

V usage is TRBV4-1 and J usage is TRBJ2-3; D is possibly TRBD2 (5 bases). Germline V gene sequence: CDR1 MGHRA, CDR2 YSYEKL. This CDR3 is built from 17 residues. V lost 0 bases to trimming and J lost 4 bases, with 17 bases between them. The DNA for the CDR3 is TGCGCCAGCAGCCAAGAGTCGGACTGGGAGATCGCAGATACGCAGTATTTT. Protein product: CASSQESDWEIADTQYF.

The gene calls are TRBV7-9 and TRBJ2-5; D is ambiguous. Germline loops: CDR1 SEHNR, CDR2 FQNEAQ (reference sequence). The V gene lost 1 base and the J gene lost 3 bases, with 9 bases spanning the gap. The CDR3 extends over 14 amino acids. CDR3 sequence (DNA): TGTGCCAGCAGCTTAGATGTAGCCGAAGAGACCCAGTACTTC. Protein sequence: CASSLDVAEETQYF. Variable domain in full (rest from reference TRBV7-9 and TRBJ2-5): DTGVSQNPRHKITKRGQNVTFRCDPISEHNRLYWYRQTLGQGPEFLTYFQNEAQLEKSRLLSDRFSAERPKGSFSTLEIQRTEQGDSAMYLCASSLDVAEETQYFGPGTRLLVL.

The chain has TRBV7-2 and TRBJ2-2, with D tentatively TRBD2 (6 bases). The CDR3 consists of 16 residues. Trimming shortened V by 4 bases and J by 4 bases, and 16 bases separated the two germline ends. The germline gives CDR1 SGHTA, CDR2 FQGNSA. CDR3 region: CASSSVRGGVTGELFF. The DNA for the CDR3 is TGTGCCAGCAGCTCAGTGCGAGGAGGGGTCACCGGGGAGCTGTTTTTT.

The CDR3: CASSLELAGIAGETQYF. CDR3 sequence (DNA): TGTGCCAGCAGCTTGGAACTAGCGGGAATAGCAGGAGAGACCCAGTACTTC. The V gene is TRBV11-1, the J gene TRBJ2-5, with 10 bases fitting TRBD2. The CDR3 covers 17 residues. The germline V gene has CDR1 SGHAT and CDR2 FQDESV (reference sequence). The V gene end was trimmed by 3 bases and the J gene end by 4 bases; junction bases not matched to a gene: 11.

The CDR3 loop is CSVAPSSPDEQFF. CDR3 nucleotide sequence: TGCAGCGTTGCTCCTAGCTCCCCCGATGAGCAGTTCTTC. This chain connects TRBV29-1 to TRBJ2-1; possible D gene TRBD2, 5 bases. The V gene lost 4 bases and the J gene lost 8 bases, with 15 bases spanning the gap. Looked up from germline, CDR1 is SQVTM and CDR2 is ANQGSEA. The CDR3 totals 13 residues.

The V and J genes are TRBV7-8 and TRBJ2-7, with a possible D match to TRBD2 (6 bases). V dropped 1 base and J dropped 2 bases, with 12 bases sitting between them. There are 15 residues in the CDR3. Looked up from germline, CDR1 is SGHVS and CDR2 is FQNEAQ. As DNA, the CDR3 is TGTGCCAGCAGCTTAGTTGGGACTGGGACCTACGAGCAGTACTTC. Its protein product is CASSLVGTGTYEQYF.

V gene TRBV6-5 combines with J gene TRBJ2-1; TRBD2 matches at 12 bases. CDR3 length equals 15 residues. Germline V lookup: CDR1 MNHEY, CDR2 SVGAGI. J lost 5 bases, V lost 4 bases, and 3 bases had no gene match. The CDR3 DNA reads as TGTGCCAGCAGTTTTCTAGCGGGAGGGAACAATGAGCAGTTCTTC. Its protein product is CASSFLAGGNNEQFF.

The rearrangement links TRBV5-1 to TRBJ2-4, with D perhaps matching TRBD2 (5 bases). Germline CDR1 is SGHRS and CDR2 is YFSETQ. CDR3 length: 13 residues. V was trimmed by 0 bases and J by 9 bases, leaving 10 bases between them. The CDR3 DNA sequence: TGCGCCAGCAGCTTGGATCTAGGAGGCATTCAGTACTTC. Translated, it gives CASSLDLGGIQYF.